This is a list of T cell receptor beta chains from one sample in a study of cytomegalovirus exposure and HLA in healthy donors. Profiled with immunoSEQ multiplex PCR; TCRdb holds only in-frame clones, not every one. The sample has around 100,000 clones, 74% seen once. The source material was PBMCs. The receptor source for this set is a woman in her 40s in good health and CMV-seropositive. Each CDR3 is given with its conserved first and last residue. Fields, in order: V gene, J gene, CDR3 length, D gene, clone size, CDR3 protein, CDR3 DNA. The D gene is left open where the match is weak. Only part of the rows carry a size: once, few, many, or a class if the clone is expanded.

v_call: TRBV14; j_call: TRBJ2-3; cdr3_length: 15; d_call: -; clone_size: -; cdr3_aa: CASSPRAGITDTQYF; cdr3_nt: TGTGCCAGCAGCCCACGAGCCGGGATCACAGATACGCAGTATTTT
v_call: TRBV7-8; j_call: TRBJ2-7; cdr3_length: 15; d_call: -; clone_size: -; cdr3_aa: CASSLLSSASYEQYF; cdr3_nt: TGTGCCAGCAGCTTATTATCTAGCGCCTCCTACGAGCAGTACTTC
v_call: TRBV5-1; j_call: TRBJ2-7; cdr3_length: 14; d_call: -; clone_size: -; cdr3_aa: CASSVSPGTYEQYF; cdr3_nt: TGCGCCAGCAGCGTGTCACCCGGGACCTACGAGCAGTACTTC
v_call: TRBV5-5; j_call: TRBJ1-4; cdr3_length: 17; d_call: TRBD1; clone_size: -; cdr3_aa: CASSSRRDSRRDEKLFF; cdr3_nt: TGTGCCAGCAGCTCACGCCGGGACAGTCGAAGGGATGAAAAACTGTTTTTT
v_call: TRBV5-1; j_call: TRBJ1-4; cdr3_length: 15; d_call: TRBD1; clone_size: -; cdr3_aa: CASSLQGAANEKLFF; cdr3_nt: TGCGCCAGCAGCCTGCAGGGGGCGGCTAATGAAAAACTGTTTTTT
v_call: TRBV7-9; j_call: TRBJ1-5; cdr3_length: 18; d_call: TRBD1; clone_size: -; cdr3_aa: CASSLVRTGYGRDQPQHF; cdr3_nt: TGTGCCAGCAGCTTAGTACGGACAGGGTATGGTCGGGATCAGCCCCAGCATTTT
v_call: TRBV7-6; j_call: TRBJ2-5; cdr3_length: 16; d_call: TRBD2; clone_size: -; cdr3_aa: CASSPHGAGVQETQYF; cdr3_nt: TGTGCCAGCAGCCCCCATGGGGCGGGGGTGCAAGAGACCCAGTACTTC
v_call: TRBV30; j_call: TRBJ2-1; cdr3_length: 14; d_call: TRBD2; clone_size: few; cdr3_aa: CAWKLAGGKHEQFF; cdr3_nt: TGTGCCTGGAAACTAGCGGGGGGTAAACATGAGCAGTTCTTC
v_call: TRBV30; j_call: TRBJ2-2; cdr3_length: 16; d_call: -; clone_size: once; cdr3_aa: CAWSAPGKSNTGELFF; cdr3_nt: TGTGCCTGGAGTGCCCCGGGGAAAAGCAACACCGGGGAGCTGTTTTTT
v_call: TRBV19; j_call: TRBJ2-1; cdr3_length: 14; d_call: TRBD2; clone_size: -; cdr3_aa: CASSALAGGSLGVF; cdr3_nt: TGTGCCAGTAGTGCACTAGCGGGGGGCTCACTGGGGGTCTTC
v_call: TRBV2; j_call: TRBJ2-1; cdr3_length: 14; d_call: TRBD1; clone_size: -; cdr3_aa: CASSTGQGIDEQFF; cdr3_nt: TGTGCCAGCAGCACGGGACAGGGTATCGATGAGCAGTTCTTC
v_call: TRBV6-5; j_call: TRBJ1-2; cdr3_length: 14; d_call: -; clone_size: -; cdr3_aa: CASSYEGSGYGYTF; cdr3_nt: TGTGCCAGCAGTTACGAGGGTTCGGGGTATGGCTACACCTTC
v_call: TRBV2; j_call: TRBJ2-1; cdr3_length: 16; d_call: TRBD2; clone_size: -; cdr3_aa: CASSGPLAGGSNEQFF; cdr3_nt: TGTGCCAGCAGTGGGCCCCTAGCGGGAGGGTCCAATGAGCAGTTCTTC
v_call: TRBV5-6; j_call: TRBJ2-5; cdr3_length: 14; d_call: TRBD2; clone_size: -; cdr3_aa: CASSHRGGSKTQYF; cdr3_nt: TGTGCCAGCAGCCACCGCGGGGGTTCGAAGACCCAGTACTTC
v_call: TRBV11-1; j_call: TRBJ1-2; cdr3_length: 12; d_call: -; clone_size: few; cdr3_aa: CASSIDQGGYTF; cdr3_nt: TGTGCCAGCAGCATTGACCAGGGAGGCTACACCTTC
v_call: TRBV7-9; j_call: TRBJ2-5; cdr3_length: 15; d_call: -; clone_size: once; cdr3_aa: CASSLSRGRQETQYF; cdr3_nt: TGTGCCAGCAGCTTGAGCAGGGGGAGGCAAGAGACCCAGTACTTC
v_call: TRBV7-2; j_call: TRBJ2-7; cdr3_length: 12; d_call: -; clone_size: -; cdr3_aa: CASSWTRYEQYF; cdr3_nt: TGTGCCAGCAGCTGGACTCGCTACGAGCAGTACTTC
v_call: TRBV2; j_call: TRBJ1-6; cdr3_length: 15; d_call: TRBD1; clone_size: -; cdr3_aa: CASSEYGTANSPLHF; cdr3_nt: TGTGCCAGCAGTGAGTACGGGACAGCCAATTCACCCCTCCACTTT
v_call: TRBV6-5; j_call: TRBJ1-1; cdr3_length: 12; d_call: -; clone_size: -; cdr3_aa: CASSFGASEAFF; cdr3_nt: TGTGCCAGCAGTTTTGGGGCGAGTGAAGCTTTCTTT
v_call: TRBV30; j_call: TRBJ2-1; cdr3_length: 17; d_call: TRBD1; clone_size: -; cdr3_aa: CAWSVRWGDRQNNEQFF; cdr3_nt: TGTGCCTGGAGTGTACGGTGGGGGGACAGGCAAAACAATGAGCAGTTCTTC
v_call: TRBV14; j_call: TRBJ1-4; cdr3_length: 15; d_call: -; clone_size: -; cdr3_aa: CASSQGRATREKLFF; cdr3_nt: TGTGCCAGCAGCCAAGGGCGGGCCACTAGGGAAAAACTGTTTTTT
v_call: TRBV5-1; j_call: TRBJ2-3; cdr3_length: 12; d_call: -; clone_size: -; cdr3_aa: CASSLALDTQYF; cdr3_nt: TGCGCCAGCAGCTTGGCCTTGGATACGCAGTATTTT
v_call: TRBV7-9; j_call: TRBJ2-5; cdr3_length: 14; d_call: TRBD1; clone_size: once; cdr3_aa: CASSLDRGGETQYF; cdr3_nt: TGTGCCAGCAGCTTAGACAGGGGCGGGGAGACCCAGTACTTC
v_call: TRBV29-1; j_call: TRBJ2-7; cdr3_length: 10; d_call: -; clone_size: -; cdr3_aa: CSVGSYEQYF; cdr3_nt: TGCAGCGTTGGCAGCTACGAGCAGTACTTC
v_call: TRBV19; j_call: TRBJ2-7; cdr3_length: 15; d_call: TRBD2; clone_size: -; cdr3_aa: CASSPQAGGRYEQYF; cdr3_nt: TGTGCCAGTAGCCCCCAAGCGGGGGGCCGATACGAGCAGTACTTC
v_call: TRBV27; j_call: TRBJ2-7; cdr3_length: 15; d_call: -; clone_size: -; cdr3_aa: CASSLSYFQGYEQYF; cdr3_nt: TGTGCCAGCAGTTTATCGTATTTCCAGGGTTACGAGCAGTACTTC
v_call: TRBV5-1; j_call: TRBJ1-2; cdr3_length: 14; d_call: TRBD1; clone_size: -; cdr3_aa: CASSSDYRGDGYTF; cdr3_nt: TGCGCCAGCAGCTCCGACTACAGGGGGGATGGCTACACCTTC
v_call: TRBV19; j_call: TRBJ1-5; cdr3_length: 12; d_call: -; clone_size: -; cdr3_aa: CASSILPQPQHF; cdr3_nt: TGTGCCAGTAGTATCCTCCCCCAGCCCCAGCATTTT
v_call: TRBV2; j_call: TRBJ1-2; cdr3_length: 15; d_call: -; clone_size: -; cdr3_aa: CASRGTSLPTDGYTF; cdr3_nt: TGTGCCAGCAGGGGGACATCCCTTCCTACGGATGGCTACACCTTC
v_call: TRBV5-1; j_call: TRBJ2-7; cdr3_length: 15; d_call: -; clone_size: few; cdr3_aa: CASSLSGTPAYEQYF; cdr3_nt: TGCGCCAGCAGCTTGTCAGGGACACCTGCCTACGAGCAGTACTTC
v_call: TRBV30; j_call: TRBJ1-4; cdr3_length: 19; d_call: -; clone_size: few; cdr3_aa: CAWSQSRTSRLPGDEKLFF; cdr3_nt: TGTGCCTGGAGCCAATCGCGGACAAGTCGGTTACCAGGGGACGAAAAACTGTTTTTT
v_call: TRBV5-1; j_call: TRBJ2-2; cdr3_length: 15; d_call: -; clone_size: -; cdr3_aa: CASSGRTANTGELFF; cdr3_nt: TGCGCCAGCAGCGGGAGGACGGCGAACACTGGGGAGCTGTTTTTT
v_call: TRBV6-1; j_call: TRBJ2-6; cdr3_length: 15; d_call: TRBD1; clone_size: few; cdr3_aa: CASSDKGAGANVLTF; cdr3_nt: TGTGCCAGCAGTGATAAGGGGGCGGGGGCCAACGTCCTGACTTTC
v_call: TRBV13; j_call: TRBJ1-1; cdr3_length: 14; d_call: TRBD1; clone_size: -; cdr3_aa: CASSPRDSDTEAFF; cdr3_nt: TGTGCCAGCAGCCCGAGGGACAGTGACACTGAAGCTTTCTTT
v_call: TRBV7-9; j_call: TRBJ2-1; cdr3_length: 16; d_call: TRBD2; clone_size: -; cdr3_aa: CSSSLTSGKSYNEQFF; cdr3_nt: TGTTCCAGCAGCTTGACTAGCGGGAAATCCTACAATGAGCAGTTCTTC
v_call: TRBV4-3; j_call: TRBJ1-1; cdr3_length: 15; d_call: -; clone_size: -; cdr3_aa: CASSPDVGSSTEAFF; cdr3_nt: TGCGCCAGCAGCCCCGACGTGGGCAGCAGCACTGAAGCTTTCTTT
v_call: TRBV5-6; j_call: TRBJ1-1; cdr3_length: 15; d_call: -; clone_size: -; cdr3_aa: CASSLRRNRVAEAFF; cdr3_nt: TGTGCCAGCAGCTTGCGACGGAACAGGGTCGCTGAAGCTTTCTTT
v_call: TRBV19; j_call: TRBJ2-7; cdr3_length: 14; d_call: -; clone_size: -; cdr3_aa: CASSIDRRGSEQYF; cdr3_nt: TGTGCCAGTAGTATAGATCGAAGGGGGTCCGAGCAGTACTTC
v_call: TRBV4-1; j_call: TRBJ2-5; cdr3_length: 16; d_call: -; clone_size: -; cdr3_aa: CASSQELAAPSETQYF; cdr3_nt: TGCGCCAGCAGCCAAGAGTTAGCGGCACCTTCTGAGACCCAGTACTTC
v_call: TRBV5-1; j_call: TRBJ1-2; cdr3_length: 12; d_call: -; clone_size: -; cdr3_aa: CASASPGYGYTF; cdr3_nt: TGCGCCAGCGCCTCCCCGGGGTATGGCTACACCTTC
v_call: TRBV7-3; j_call: TRBJ2-2; cdr3_length: 16; d_call: -; clone_size: few; cdr3_aa: CASSLTGLTNTGELFF; cdr3_nt: TGTGCCAGCAGCTTAACTGGACTTACGAACACCGGGGAGCTGTTTTTT
v_call: TRBV25-1; j_call: TRBJ1-2; cdr3_length: 15; d_call: TRBD1; clone_size: -; cdr3_aa: CASSEYRGRGYGYTF; cdr3_nt: TGTGCCAGCAGTGAATACAGGGGGCGTGGGTATGGCTACACCTTC
v_call: TRBV19; j_call: TRBJ2-7; cdr3_length: 15; d_call: TRBD2; clone_size: -; cdr3_aa: CASSTQGGGRYEQYF; cdr3_nt: TGTGCCAGTAGTACCCAGGGCGGGGGTCGCTACGAGCAGTACTTC
v_call: TRBV7-3; j_call: TRBJ2-3; cdr3_length: 15; d_call: TRBD2; clone_size: once; cdr3_aa: CASSLTSISTDTQYF; cdr3_nt: TGTGCCAGCAGCTTGACTAGCATTAGCACAGATACGCAGTATTTT
v_call: TRBV18; j_call: TRBJ2-7; cdr3_length: 15; d_call: -; clone_size: few; cdr3_aa: CASSPSGVRAYEQYF; cdr3_nt: TGTGCCAGCTCACCAAGCGGCGTACGGGCCTACGAGCAGTACTTC
v_call: TRBV18; j_call: TRBJ1-4; cdr3_length: 16; d_call: -; clone_size: -; cdr3_aa: CASSRGIPTTNEKLFF; cdr3_nt: TGTGCCAGCTCCCGGGGTATCCCGACAACTAATGAAAAACTGTTTTTT
v_call: TRBV10-1; j_call: TRBJ1-3; cdr3_length: 17; d_call: -; clone_size: -; cdr3_aa: CASSDPGTRLPGNTIYF; cdr3_nt: TGCGCCAGCAGTGACCCCGGGACACGGCTCCCTGGAAACACCATATATTTT
v_call: TRBV18; j_call: TRBJ2-3; cdr3_length: 18; d_call: TRBD1; clone_size: once; cdr3_aa: CASSPPSGQGSGQDTQYF; cdr3_nt: TGTGCCAGCTCACCACCTTCAGGACAGGGGTCGGGACAAGATACGCAGTATTTT
v_call: TRBV7-2; j_call: TRBJ2-7; cdr3_length: 15; d_call: TRBD2; clone_size: -; cdr3_aa: CASSLRTSGSYEQYF; cdr3_nt: TGTGCCAGCAGCTTAAGGACTAGCGGCTCCTACGAGCAGTACTTC
v_call: TRBV7-3; j_call: TRBJ1-1; cdr3_length: 13; d_call: -; clone_size: -; cdr3_aa: CASSQHMNTEAFF; cdr3_nt: TGTGCCAGCAGCCAACACATGAACACTGAAGCTTTCTTT
v_call: TRBV30; j_call: TRBJ1-1; cdr3_length: 14; d_call: -; clone_size: -; cdr3_aa: CAWRGGRGDTEAFF; cdr3_nt: TGTGCCTGGAGAGGGGGAAGGGGAGACACTGAAGCTTTCTTT
v_call: TRBV9; j_call: TRBJ1-1; cdr3_length: 16; d_call: -; clone_size: -; cdr3_aa: CASSVGARGMNTEAFF; cdr3_nt: TGTGCCAGCAGCGTAGGGGCCAGGGGTATGAACACTGAAGCTTTCTTT
v_call: TRBV14; j_call: TRBJ2-5; cdr3_length: 14; d_call: -; clone_size: -; cdr3_aa: CASSQGAGRETQYF; cdr3_nt: TGTGCCAGCAGCCAAGGGGCTGGCCGTGAGACCCAGTACTTC
v_call: TRBV27; j_call: TRBJ2-3; cdr3_length: 16; d_call: TRBD2; clone_size: -; cdr3_aa: CASSLGALAGVDTQYF; cdr3_nt: TGTGCCAGCAGTTTAGGAGCCCTAGCGGGAGTGGATACGCAGTATTTT
v_call: TRBV7-3; j_call: TRBJ1-1; cdr3_length: 17; d_call: -; clone_size: few; cdr3_aa: CASSLVGRGGSSTEAFF; cdr3_nt: TGTGCCAGCAGCTTAGTCGGTCGTGGAGGTTCTAGCACTGAAGCTTTCTTT
v_call: TRBV6-1; j_call: TRBJ2-3; cdr3_length: 16; d_call: -; clone_size: -; cdr3_aa: CASSELGGVEADTQYF; cdr3_nt: TGTGCCAGCAGTGAATTAGGGGGAGTGGAGGCAGATACGCAGTATTTT
v_call: TRBV2; j_call: TRBJ2-5; cdr3_length: 14; d_call: TRBD2; clone_size: -; cdr3_aa: CASSASSGSSPQYF; cdr3_nt: TGTGCCAGCAGTGCCTCTAGCGGGAGTTCTCCCCAGTACTTC
v_call: TRBV19; j_call: TRBJ1-1; cdr3_length: 13; d_call: TRBD1; clone_size: -; cdr3_aa: CASDRGRGTEAFF; cdr3_nt: TGTGCCAGTGACAGGGGACGCGGCACTGAAGCTTTCTTT